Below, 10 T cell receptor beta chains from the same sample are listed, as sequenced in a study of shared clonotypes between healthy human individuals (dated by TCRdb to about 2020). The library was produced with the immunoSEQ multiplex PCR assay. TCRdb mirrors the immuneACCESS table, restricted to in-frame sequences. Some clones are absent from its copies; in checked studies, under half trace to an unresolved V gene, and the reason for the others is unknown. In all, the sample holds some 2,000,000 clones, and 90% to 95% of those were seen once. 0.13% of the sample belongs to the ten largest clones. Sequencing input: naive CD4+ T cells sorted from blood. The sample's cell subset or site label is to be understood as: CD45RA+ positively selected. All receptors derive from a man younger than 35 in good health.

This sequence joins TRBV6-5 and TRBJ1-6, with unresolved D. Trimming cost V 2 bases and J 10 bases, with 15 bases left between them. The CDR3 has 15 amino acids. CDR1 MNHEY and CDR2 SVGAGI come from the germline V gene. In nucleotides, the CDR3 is TGTGCCAGCAGTTACGTAGGGCCCCCGAACTCACCCCTCCACTTT. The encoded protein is CASSYVGPPNSPLHF.

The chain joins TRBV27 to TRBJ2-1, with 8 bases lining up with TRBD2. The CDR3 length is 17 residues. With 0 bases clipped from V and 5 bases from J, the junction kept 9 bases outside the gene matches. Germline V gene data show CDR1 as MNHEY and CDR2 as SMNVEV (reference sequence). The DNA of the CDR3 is TGTGCCAGCAGTTTATCCCCGGGACTAGTGGGCCACAATGAGCAGTTCTTC. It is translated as CASSLSPGLVGHNEQFF.

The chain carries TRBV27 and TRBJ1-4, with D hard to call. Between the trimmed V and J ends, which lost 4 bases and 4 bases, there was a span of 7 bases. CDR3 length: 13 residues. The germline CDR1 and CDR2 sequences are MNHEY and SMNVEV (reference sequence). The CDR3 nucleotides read TGTGCCAGCAGTTCTGACCATAATGAAAAACTGTTTTTT. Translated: CASSSDHNEKLFF. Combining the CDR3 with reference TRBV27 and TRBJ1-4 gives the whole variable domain EAQVTQNPRYLITVTGKKLTVTCSQNMNHEYMSWYRQDPGLGLRQIYYSMNVEVTDKGDVPEGYKVSRKEKRNFPLILESPSPNQTSLYFCASSSDHNEKLFFGSGTQLSVL.

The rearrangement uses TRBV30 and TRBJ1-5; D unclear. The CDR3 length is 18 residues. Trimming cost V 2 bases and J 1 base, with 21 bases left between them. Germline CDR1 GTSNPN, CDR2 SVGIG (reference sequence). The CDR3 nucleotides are TGTGCCTGGAGTCCCCTCAAGAAAAGGAACACCAGCAATCAGCCCCAGCATTTT. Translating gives CAWSPLKKRNTSNQPQHF.

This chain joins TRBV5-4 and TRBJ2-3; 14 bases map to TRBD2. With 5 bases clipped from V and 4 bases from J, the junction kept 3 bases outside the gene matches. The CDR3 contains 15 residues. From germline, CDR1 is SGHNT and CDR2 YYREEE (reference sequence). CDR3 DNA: TGTGCCAGCAGTCGACTAGCGGGGGGGCCAGATACGCAGTATTTT. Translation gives CASSRLAGGPDTQYF.

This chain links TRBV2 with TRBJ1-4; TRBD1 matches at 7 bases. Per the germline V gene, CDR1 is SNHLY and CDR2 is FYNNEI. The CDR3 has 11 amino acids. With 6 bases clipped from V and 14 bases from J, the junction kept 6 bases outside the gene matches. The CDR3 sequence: CASRVTGDLFF. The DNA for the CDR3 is TGTGCCAGCAGAGTTACAGGGGACCTGTTTTTT. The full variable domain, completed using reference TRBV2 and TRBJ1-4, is EPEVTQTPSHQVTQMGQEVILRCVPISNHLYFYWYRQILGQKVEFLVSFYNNEISEKSEIFDDQFSVERPDGSNFTLKIRSTKLEDSAMYFCASRVTGDLFFGSGTQLSVL.

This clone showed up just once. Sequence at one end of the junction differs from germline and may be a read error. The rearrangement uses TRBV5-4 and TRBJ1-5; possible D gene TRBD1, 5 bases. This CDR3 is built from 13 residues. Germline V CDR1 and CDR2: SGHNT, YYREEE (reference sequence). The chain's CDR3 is CASIGGSNQPQHF. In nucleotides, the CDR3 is TGCGCCAGCATCGGGGGGAGCAATCAGCCCCAGCATTTT.

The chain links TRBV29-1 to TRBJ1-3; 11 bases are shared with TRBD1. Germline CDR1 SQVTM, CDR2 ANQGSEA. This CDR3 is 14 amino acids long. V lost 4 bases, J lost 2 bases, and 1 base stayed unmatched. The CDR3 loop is CSVGGQGAGNTIYF. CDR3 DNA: TGCAGCGTTGGGGGACAGGGGGCTGGAAACACCATATATTTT.

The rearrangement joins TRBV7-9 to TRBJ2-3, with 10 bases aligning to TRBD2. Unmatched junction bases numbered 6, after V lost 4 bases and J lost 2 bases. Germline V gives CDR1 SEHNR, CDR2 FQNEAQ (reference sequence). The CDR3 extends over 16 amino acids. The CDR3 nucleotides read TGTGCCAGCAGCTCCGGACTAGCGGCATTCACAGATACGCAGTATTTT. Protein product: CASSSGLAAFTDTQYF.

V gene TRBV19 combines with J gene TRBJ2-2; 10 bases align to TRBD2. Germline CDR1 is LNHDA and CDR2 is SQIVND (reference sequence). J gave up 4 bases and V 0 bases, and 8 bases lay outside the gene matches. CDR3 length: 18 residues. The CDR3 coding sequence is TGTGCCAGTAGTATAGAAGGCCGACTAGCGGGCTTCACCGGGGAGCTGTTTTTT. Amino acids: CASSIEGRLAGFTGELFF.